These 21 T cell receptor beta chains were sequenced from one sample in a study of T cell responses to AZD1222 COVID-19 vaccine. Some clones are missing from TCRdb's copy, which holds only in-frame ones; the method was immunoSEQ multiplex PCR. Here the sample spans 86,000 or so clones, 86% being singletons. This specimen was peripheral blood, taken 28 days after the second AZD1222 dose. The receptors were sampled from an adult who received the AZD1222 COVID-19 vaccine.

The chain recombines TRBV30 with TRBJ2-1; D not certain. CDR3 size: 13 residues. Trimming cost V 5 bases and J 6 bases, with 14 bases left between them. CDR1 and CDR2 (germline): GTSNPN, SVGIG (reference sequence). CDR3 protein: CAWGDLTFNEQFF. The CDR3 bases are TGTGCCTGGGGTGATTTGACCTTCAATGAGCAGTTCTTC.

The table lists this clone with a count of one. This chain joins TRBV25-1 and TRBJ2-3, with 9 bases aligning to TRBD2. This CDR3 is built from 18 residues. The junction had 11 bases not matched to a gene; V was cut back by 2 bases and J by 2 bases. Germline assignment: CDR1 MGHDK and CDR2 SYGVNS. CDR3 sequence: CASSEGRVSGGSTDTQYF. The CDR3 DNA follows: TGTGCCAGCAGTGAAGGTAGAGTTAGCGGGGGATCCACAGATACGCAGTATTTT.

This clone came up once. This chain connects TRBV5-5 to TRBJ1-1, with D hard to call. The CDR3 extends over 14 amino acids. In germline, CDR1 is SGHKS, CDR2 YYEKEE (reference sequence). V lost 2 bases, J lost 2 bases, and 10 bases lay in between. The CDR3 sequence: CASSFVGPNTEAFF. The CDR3 DNA sequence: TGTGCCAGCAGCTTTGTCGGACCCAACACTGAAGCTTTCTTT.

The gene calls are TRBV7-2 and TRBJ1-2; weak D call: TRBD1 (6 bases). Trimming shortened V by 5 bases and J by 6 bases, and 19 bases separated the two germline ends. Germline assignment: CDR1 SGHTA and CDR2 FQGNSA. This CDR3 region has 15 residues. CDR3 sequence (DNA): TGTGCCAGCAGCCCCGCTCTTAGGGGGACCGATGGCTACACCTTC. It specifies CASSPALRGTDGYTF.

The chain recombines TRBV6-5 with TRBJ2-1, with TRBD2 matching 12 bases. Germline CDR1 and CDR2: MNHEY and SVGAGI. J lost 11 bases, V lost 7 bases, and 12 bases had no gene match. This CDR3 has 15 amino acids. CDR3 coding DNA: TGTGCCAGCACTAAGGGACTAGCGGGTGACCGGAAGCAGTTCTTC. Translated, it gives CASTKGLAGDRKQFF.

The chain combines TRBV6-5 with TRBJ2-3; perhaps TRBD1 as D (8 bases). The germline CDR1 and CDR2 sequences are MNHEY and SVGAGI. The CDR3 runs to 15 residues. The V and J ends lost 6 bases and 6 bases respectively, with 19 bases between them. The CDR3 reads CASSRGAGGADTQYF. For the CDR3, the DNA is TGTGCCAGCAGCCGGGGGGCAGGGGGCGCGGATACGCAGTATTTT.

By share, this clone counts as medium-sized. J is TRBJ2-7 and V is TRBV28; D possibly corresponds to TRBD1 (5 bases). In germline, CDR1 is MDHEN, CDR2 SYDVKM. V was clipped by 3 bases and J by 0 bases, with 15 bases between them. The CDR3 length is 16 residues. DNA of the CDR3: TGTGCCAGCAGTTTTGGGTCATCCGACAGCTCCTACGAGCAGTACTTC. This codes for CASSFGSSDSSYEQYF.

The chain carries TRBV7-9 and TRBJ1-4, with unresolved D. Per the germline V gene, CDR1 is SEHNR and CDR2 is FQNEAQ (reference sequence). The CDR3 covers 14 residues. Trimming removed 4 bases from V and 8 bases from J, with 14 bases in between. The CDR3 is CASSSPQMAEKLFF. The CDR3 DNA is TGTGCCAGCAGCTCGCCCCAGATGGCGGAAAAACTGTTTTTT.

J is TRBJ2-2 and V is TRBV9; no reliable D call. CDR1 and CDR2 from the germline V gene are SGDLS and YYNGEE. Trimming shortened V by 4 bases and J by 4 bases, and 2 bases separated the two germline ends. CDR3 length: 11 amino acids. The DNA for the CDR3 is TGTGCCAGCAGCCCCACCGGGGAGCTGTTTTTT. This translates into CASSPTGELFF.

This chain uses TRBV20-1 with TRBJ1-2, with unresolved D. V was trimmed by 1 base and J by 8 bases, leaving 8 bases between them. This CDR3 spans 11 amino acids. Germline V gives CDR1 DFQATT, CDR2 SNEGSKA (reference sequence). The CDR3 is CSARVPRGYTF. The CDR3 coding sequence is TGCAGTGCTAGAGTTCCTAGGGGCTACACCTTC.

V and J are TRBV3-1 (or the pseudogene TRBV3-2) and TRBJ1-5; D is unclear. Looked up from germline, CDR1 is LGHDT and CDR2 is YNNKEL (reference sequence). V was shortened by 0 bases and J by 3 bases, with 12 bases between the two germline ends. This CDR3 contains 16 residues. CDR3: CASSQEPGSPNQPQHF. In DNA form, the CDR3 reads TGTGCCAGCAGCCAAGAACCGGGATCCCCCAATCAGCCCCAGCATTTT.

The J gene is TRBJ1-3, the V gene TRBV7-9, with D tentatively TRBD1 (5 bases). Germline loops: CDR1 SEHNR, CDR2 FQNEAQ (reference sequence). The CDR3 consists of 13 residues. With 10 bases removed from V and 4 bases from J, the gap between germline ends came to 14 bases. The CDR3 region is CAIPGGSGNTIYF. The CDR3 bases are TGTGCCATTCCGGGGGGATCAGGAAACACCATATATTTT.

This rearrangement joins TRBV5-1 to TRBJ2-7, with 10 bases lining up with TRBD2. The CDR3 is 17 residues long. Germline assignment: CDR1 SGHRS and CDR2 YFSETQ. V lost 2 bases, J lost 0 bases, and 8 bases stayed unmatched. CDR3 sequence reads: CASSFPGLAGDSYEQYF. The CDR3 DNA sequence: TGCGCCAGCAGCTTCCCAGGGCTAGCGGGAGACTCCTACGAGCAGTACTTC.

This sequence joins TRBV28 and TRBJ1-2; a possible D gene is TRBD1 (6 bases). Germline lookup yields CDR1 MDHEN and CDR2 SYDVKM. The CDR3 contains 14 residues. The germline V and J ends were trimmed by 5 bases and 7 bases, with 17 bases remaining between them. The CDR3 here is CASSKDRGLSGYTF. In DNA form, the CDR3 reads TGTGCCAGCAGTAAGGATCGGGGGCTGAGTGGCTACACCTTC.

In its sample, this clone was seen a few times. V usage is TRBV19 and J usage is TRBJ1-2; TRBD1 matches 7 bases. This CDR3 contains 13 residues. Per the germline V gene, CDR1 is LNHDA and CDR2 is SQIVND (reference sequence). J was trimmed by 6 bases and V by 8 bases; bases with no gene match: 9. This CDR3 is CASAIGGHDGYTF. Written as DNA, the CDR3 is TGTGCCAGTGCTATAGGGGGCCACGATGGCTACACCTTC.

The chain couples TRBV6-5 to TRBJ1-1; 9 nucleotides match TRBD1. CDR3 length: 12 amino acids. The V and J ends lost 6 bases and 9 bases, in that order; junction bases with no gene match: 5. The germline gives CDR1 MNHEY, CDR2 SVGAGI. CDR3 DNA sequence: TGTGCCAGCAGACTTAACAGGGGGCAAGCTTTCTTT. Translated, it gives CASRLNRGQAFF.

This chain uses TRBV7-3 with TRBJ2-7; 9 bases are a match to TRBD1. The V gene end was trimmed by 1 base and the J gene end by 2 bases; junction bases not matched to a gene: 0. The CDR3 runs 14 residues. The germline V gene encodes CDR1 SGHTA and CDR2 FQGTGA. CDR3 region: CASSLNRGPYEQYF. The CDR3 DNA follows: TGTGCCAGCAGCTTAAACAGGGGGCCCTACGAGCAGTACTTC.

The chain combines TRBV9 with TRBJ1-5, with 10 bases identical to TRBD1. Germline V lookup: CDR1 SGDLS, CDR2 YYNGEE. With 4 bases clipped from V and 2 bases from J, the junction kept 6 bases outside the gene matches. The CDR3 is 16 amino acids. In DNA, the CDR3 is TGTGCCAGCAGCTTCGGACAGGGGGTAGGCAATCAGCCCCAGCATTTT. This encodes CASSFGQGVGNQPQHF.

The chain joins TRBV5-4 to TRBJ1-1; no clear D. Trimming stripped 3 bases from V and 1 base from J, with 10 bases between. The CDR3 sequence is 14 residues long. Per the germline V gene, CDR1 is SGHNT and CDR2 is YYREEE (reference sequence). As DNA, the CDR3 is TGTGCCAGCAGCTGGCGGACGGAGAACACTGAAGCTTTCTTT. It is translated as CASSWRTENTEAFF.

This chain uses TRBV6-5 with TRBJ2-1, with no clear D. The CDR3 has 14 amino acids. The V and J ends lost 7 bases and 6 bases respectively, with 16 bases between them. The germline V gene encodes CDR1 MNHEY and CDR2 SVGAGI. This CDR3 reads CASTLSYGVNEQFF. CDR3 bases: TGTGCCAGCACTCTTTCGTATGGGGTCAATGAGCAGTTCTTC.

CDR3 region: CASRVEGTYGYTF. The CDR3 DNA reads TGTGCCAGCAGGGTAGAAGGGACCTATGGCTACACCTTC. V gene TRBV6-5 combines with J gene TRBJ1-2; TRBD1 is a possible D gene (5 bases). Trimming shortened V by 6 bases and J by 4 bases, and 12 bases separated the two germline ends. This CDR3 spans 13 amino acids. Germline lookup yields CDR1 MNHEY and CDR2 SVGAGI.